Presented here are 23 T cell receptor beta chains from one specimen sequenced in a study of T cell responses to AZD1222 COVID-19 vaccine listed by TCRdb under 2021. The library was generated by the immunoSEQ multiplex PCR assay. TCRdb took this table from immuneACCESS and kept in-frame rearrangements with V and J called. Such tables lack part of the clones; where checked against another copy, unresolved V genes explain under half of the gap, and the rest is unexplained. Counted in this sample were roughly 85,000 clones; roughly nine tenths of them appeared once. The ten largest clones take up roughly 7.5% of the sample. The intended sense of this specimen's time point label: baseline before first vaccination. The material was peripheral blood, obtained on day 0 of AZD1222 vaccination. Source of these receptors: an adult in good health.

Regarding this clone: A read error may produce the germline difference seen at one junction end. The rearrangement uses TRBV18 and TRBJ2-1; no firm D call. Germline CDR1 KGHSH, CDR2 LQKENI. This CDR3 region has 13 residues. CDR3 amino acids: CASSPNSFNEQFF. CDR3 coding DNA: TGTGCCAGCTCACCAAATTCCTTCAATGAGCAGTTCTTC.

CDR3 bases: TGTGCCAGCAGCGTAGTGGCAGGCCGTGGCACAGATACGCAGTATTTT. As protein: CASSVVAGRGTDTQYF. The chain combines TRBV9 with TRBJ2-3, with unresolved D. V shed 0 bases and J shed 1 base, with 12 bases lying between them. Germline CDR1 reads SGDLS; CDR2 reads YYNGEE. The CDR3 totals 16 residues.

J is TRBJ2-4 and V is TRBV19; tentatively, D is TRBD1 or TRBD2 (5 bases each). V gave up 5 bases and J gave up 1 base, with 15 bases separating them. This CDR3 has 16 amino acids. Per germline, CDR1 LNHDA and CDR2 SQIVND (reference sequence). The DNA of the CDR3 is TGTGCCAGTAGTGCCCGGGACGGCGTGGCCAAAAACATTCAGTACTTC. Translated: CASSARDGVAKNIQYF.

The rearrangement links TRBV6-2 or TRBV6-3 to TRBJ2-7; perhaps TRBD1 as D (6 bases). CDR3 size: 14 residues. V lost 6 bases and J 3 bases, leaving 15 bases between the germline ends. Germline CDR1 reads MNHEY; CDR2 reads SVGEGT. In nucleotides, the CDR3 is TGTGCCAGCAGCCGTACTAGAGGGGGCTACGAGCAGTACTTC. It is translated as CASSRTRGGYEQYF.

CDR3 nucleotide sequence: TGCAGCGTTGTATTGGGACCCGGGGAGCTGTTTTTT. It translates to CSVVLGPGELFF. V gene TRBV29-1 combines with J gene TRBJ2-2; D is perhaps TRBD1 or TRBD2 (5 bases each). There are 12 residues in the CDR3. Germline-derived CDR1 and CDR2 are SQVTM and ANQGSEA. V shed 4 bases and J shed 6 bases, with 9 bases lying between them.

The chain has TRBV19 and TRBJ2-7; 12 bases match TRBD1. The V and J ends lost 5 bases and 7 bases, in that order; junction bases with no gene match: 6. The CDR3 has 14 amino acids. Per the germline V gene, CDR1 is LNHDA and CDR2 is SQIVND (reference sequence). This CDR3 is CASSSGQGAGEQYF. As DNA, the CDR3 is TGTGCCAGTAGTTCGGGACAGGGGGCGGGGGAGCAGTACTTC.

The chain has TRBV28 and TRBJ2-2; D not resolved. Trimming pared 6 bases from V and 2 bases from J, leaving 13 bases between. Germline V gene data show CDR1 as MDHEN and CDR2 as SYDVKM. The CDR3 spans 15 residues. CDR3 loop: CASSPPTVNTGELFF. In DNA form, the CDR3 reads TGTGCCAGCAGCCCCCCTACAGTAAACACCGGGGAGCTGTTTTTT. Complete variable domain (other parts from reference TRBV28 and TRBJ2-2): DVKVTQSSRYLVKRTGEKVFLECVQDMDHENMFWYRQDPGLGLRLIYFSYDVKMKEKGDIPEGYSVSREKKERFSLILESASTNQTSMYLCASSPPTVNTGELFFGEGSRLTVL.

This chain joins TRBV19 and TRBJ1-1; 7 bases agree with TRBD1. This CDR3 comprises 15 residues. Germline lookup yields CDR1 LNHDA and CDR2 SQIVND (reference sequence). Unmatched junction bases numbered 12, after V lost 5 bases and J lost 6 bases. CDR3 nucleotides: TGTGCCAGTAGTGAAAGGACGACAGGGCTGGCTGAAGCTTTCTTT. Protein product: CASSERTTGLAEAFF.

This chain connects TRBV2 to TRBJ2-5; the match to TRBD2 covers 10 bases. This CDR3 comprises 17 residues. CDR1 is SNHLY, CDR2 FYNNEI, per germline. With V trimmed by 4 bases and J by 7 bases, 15 bases remained unmatched. The CDR3 nucleotides are TGTGCCAGCAGTGCAGAAACTAGACTAGCGGGTATCGGGACCCAGTACTTC. Translation gives CASSAETRLAGIGTQYF. Full variable domain (missing parts from reference TRBV2 and TRBJ2-5): EPEVTQTPSHQVTQMGQEVILRCVPISNHLYFYWYRQILGQKVEFLVSFYNNEISEKSEIFDDQFSVERPDGSNFTLKIRSTKLEDSAMYFCASSAETRLAGIGTQYFGPGTRLLVL.

The V and J genes are TRBV5-5 and TRBJ2-3; unclear D gene. V dropped 3 bases and J dropped 3 bases, with 5 bases sitting between them. Germline V CDR1 and CDR2: SGHKS, YYEKEE (reference sequence). The length of the CDR3 is 12 residues. CDR3 in amino acids: CASSSPTDTQYF. The CDR3 DNA follows: TGTGCCAGCAGCTCACCTACAGATACGCAGTATTTT.

Here the CDR3 reads CASSLVGGELFF. The CDR3 bases are TGTGCCAGCAGCTTGGTTGGCGGGGAGCTGTTTTTT. The chain joins TRBV5-5 to TRBJ2-2, with unresolved D. In germline, CDR1 is SGHKS, CDR2 YYEKEE (reference sequence). The V and J ends lost 0 bases and 7 bases respectively, with 4 bases between them. The CDR3 is 12 amino acids.

This clone has just one count. The chain recombines TRBV3-1 (or the pseudogene TRBV3-2) with TRBJ2-4; possibly TRBD1 for D (7 bases). CDR1 and CDR2 from the germline V gene are LGHDT and YNNKEL (reference sequence). CDR3 length equals 18 residues. V lost 0 bases to trimming and J lost 2 bases, with 17 bases between them. The CDR3 DNA reads as TGTGCCAGCAGCCAAGAGCAGGGGGGACCTCTATCCAAAAACATTCAGTACTTC. The encoded protein is CASSQEQGGPLSKNIQYF.

CDR3 DNA: TGCAGCGGAACAGTCTTCCGGGAGCAGTACTTC. Protein sequence: CSGTVFREQYF. This chain connects TRBV29-1 to TRBJ2-7; D gene ambiguous. The length of the CDR3 is 11 residues. CDR1 and CDR2 (germline): SQVTM, ANQGSEA. The germline V and J ends were trimmed by 7 bases and 7 bases, with 14 bases remaining between them.

This clone came up once. The gene calls are TRBV11-2 and TRBJ2-4; D perhaps matches TRBD2 (6 bases). Trimming shortened V by 1 base and J by 7 bases, and 17 bases separated the two germline ends. CDR3 length equals 16 residues. CDR1 SGHAT and CDR2 FQNNGV come from the germline V gene. CDR3 protein: CASSLGAGGSGNIQYF. The CDR3 DNA is TGTGCCAGCAGCTTAGGGGCAGGAGGGAGCGGGAACATTCAGTACTTC.

The chain links TRBV2 to TRBJ1-1; D remains unclear. Germline CDR1 SNHLY, CDR2 FYNNEI. CDR3 length equals 16 residues. Trimming took 0 bases from V and 1 from J, leaving 12 bases between them. CDR3 amino acids: CASSEAQRARNTEAFF. The CDR3 DNA sequence: TGTGCCAGCAGTGAAGCGCAGAGGGCACGGAACACTGAAGCTTTCTTT. The whole variable domain, remainder taken from reference TRBV2 and TRBJ1-1, is EPEVTQTPSHQVTQMGQEVILRCVPISNHLYFYWYRQILGQKVEFLVSFYNNEISEKSEIFDDQFSVERPDGSNFTLKIRSTKLEDSAMYFCASSEAQRARNTEAFFGQGTRLTVV.

This chain connects TRBV19 to TRBJ1-2, with D perhaps TRBD1 (6 bases). This CDR3 has 16 amino acids. Germline V CDR1 and CDR2: LNHDA, SQIVND (reference sequence). V was cut by 7 bases and J by 4 bases, with 22 bases left in between. In nucleotides, the CDR3 is TGTGCCAGTAATCAAGCGGCAGGGGCTCCTCTCTATGGCTACACCTTC. This gives the protein CASNQAAGAPLYGYTF. Based on the CDR3 plus reference TRBV19 and TRBJ1-2, the full variable domain is DGGITQSPKYLFRKEGQNVTLSCEQNLNHDAMYWYRQDPGQGLRLIYYSQIVNDFQKGDIAEGYSVSREKKESFPLTVTSAQKNPTAFYLCASNQAAGAPLYGYTFGSGTRLTVV.

The rearrangement joins TRBV15 to TRBJ1-1; D gene uncertain. The V and J ends lost 5 bases and 0 bases respectively, with 10 bases between them. The germline V gene encodes CDR1 LNHNV and CDR2 YYDKDF (reference sequence). This CDR3 comprises 14 residues. The CDR3 region is CATSWSRMNTEAFF. Here the CDR3 DNA reads TGTGCCACCAGCTGGAGCCGCATGAACACTGAAGCTTTCTTT.

J is TRBJ1-1 and V is TRBV12-3 or TRBV12-4; tentative D call: TRBD1 (6 bases). This CDR3 has 11 residues. The ends were cut back, 5 bases at V and 8 bases at J, with 9 bases in the middle. CDR3 residues: CASSTDREAFF. The CDR3 DNA follows: TGTGCCAGCAGTACCGACAGGGAAGCTTTCTTT.

The V call is TRBV2, the J call TRBJ2-1; the D gene is possibly TRBD2 (6 bases). This CDR3 is 13 amino acids long. V was clipped by 7 bases and J by 4 bases, with 11 bases between them. Germline CDR1 and CDR2: SNHLY and FYNNEI. CDR3 sequence reads: CASMEGPYNEQFF. CDR3 DNA: TGTGCCAGCATGGAGGGGCCGTACAATGAGCAGTTCTTC.

The V and J genes are TRBV28 and TRBJ1-1; no definite D call. The CDR3 has 14 amino acids. V was cut by 6 bases and J by 1 base, with 12 bases left in between. The germline gives CDR1 MDHEN, CDR2 SYDVKM. The CDR3 sequence is CASSQISRNTEAFF. For the CDR3, the DNA is TGTGCCAGCAGCCAGATCTCAAGGAACACTGAAGCTTTCTTT.

This clone was counted a single time. The chain has TRBV20-1 and TRBJ2-3; no firm D call. This CDR3 contains 13 residues. V was trimmed by 3 bases and J by 1 base, leaving 8 bases between them. Germline V gives CDR1 DFQATT, CDR2 SNEGSKA (reference sequence). In nucleotides, the CDR3 is TGCAGTGCTAGTAAGGGTCGCACAGATACGCAGTATTTT. It is translated as CSASKGRTDTQYF.

The chain is built from TRBV10-3 and TRBJ2-7, with a weak D call TRBD2 (6 bases). This CDR3 spans 15 amino acids. Trimming pared 4 bases from V and 6 bases from J, leaving 19 bases between. Germline CDR1 is ENHRY and CDR2 is SYGVKD. The CDR3 is CAISASPVGGTEQYF. CDR3 bases: TGTGCCATCAGTGCGTCCCCCGTCGGCGGGACCGAGCAGTACTTC.

The chain links TRBV3-1 (or the pseudogene TRBV3-2) to TRBJ1-1; TRBD1 is a possible D gene (6 bases). The CDR3 extends over 15 amino acids. CDR1 LGHDT and CDR2 YNNKEL come from the germline V gene (reference sequence). Between the trimmed V and J ends, which lost 1 base and 0 bases, there was a span of 9 bases. The CDR3 region is CASSQGGQVNTEAFF. DNA for the CDR3: TGTGCCAGCAGCCAAGGGGGGCAGGTGAACACTGAAGCTTTCTTT.